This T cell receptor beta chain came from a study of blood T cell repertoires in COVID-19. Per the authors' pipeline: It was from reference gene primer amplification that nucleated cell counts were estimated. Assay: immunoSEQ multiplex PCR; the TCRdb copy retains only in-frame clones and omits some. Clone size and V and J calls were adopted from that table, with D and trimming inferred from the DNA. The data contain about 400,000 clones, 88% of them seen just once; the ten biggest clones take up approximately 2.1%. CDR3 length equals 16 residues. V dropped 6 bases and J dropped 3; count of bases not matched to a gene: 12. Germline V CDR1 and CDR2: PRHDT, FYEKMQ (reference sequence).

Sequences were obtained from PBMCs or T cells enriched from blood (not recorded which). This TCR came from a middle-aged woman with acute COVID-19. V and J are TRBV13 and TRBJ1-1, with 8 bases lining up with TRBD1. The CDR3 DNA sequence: TGTGCCAGCAGTCGTATCACGGACAGGGAGGACACTGAAGCTTTCTTT. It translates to CASSRITDREDTEAFF.